This TCR beta chain was obtained from a study of CD8 T cells in Susac syndrome. Study-wide context: When blood was drawn, patients with Susac syndrome were on intravenous immunoglobulin alone, on corticosteroids, or therapy-naive.

This clonotype was seen only once. The authors sequenced TCR beta from blood CD8+ and CD4+ T cells. Patients having Susac syndrome satisfied recently defined diagnostic criteria for definite or probable disease. The CDR3 spans 13 residues. Germline lookup yields CDR1 DFQATT and CDR2 SNEGSKA (reference sequence). V lost 6 bases and J lost 6; bases outside the gene matches: 6. RNA totalling roughly 0.45 to 1 ug underwent reverse transcription with random hexamers. Amplification of TCR beta CDR3 across 54 Vbeta and 13 Jbeta was performed with immunoSEQ multiplex PCR. MiXCR was run by TCRdb on the immunoSEQ multiplex PCR reads, yielding one entry per CDR3 protein. This table holds more than 95,000 distinct CDR3 sequences, around 96% found once.

The chain recombines TRBV20-1 with TRBJ1-5, with TRBD1 identical over 9 bases. Sample: CD8+ T cells from PBMCs. This sequence was found in a human donor with Susac syndrome. CDR3 residues: CSAPGQGSQPQHF. CDR3 DNA sequence: TGCAGTGCCCCGGGACAGGGATCTCAGCCCCAGCATTTT.